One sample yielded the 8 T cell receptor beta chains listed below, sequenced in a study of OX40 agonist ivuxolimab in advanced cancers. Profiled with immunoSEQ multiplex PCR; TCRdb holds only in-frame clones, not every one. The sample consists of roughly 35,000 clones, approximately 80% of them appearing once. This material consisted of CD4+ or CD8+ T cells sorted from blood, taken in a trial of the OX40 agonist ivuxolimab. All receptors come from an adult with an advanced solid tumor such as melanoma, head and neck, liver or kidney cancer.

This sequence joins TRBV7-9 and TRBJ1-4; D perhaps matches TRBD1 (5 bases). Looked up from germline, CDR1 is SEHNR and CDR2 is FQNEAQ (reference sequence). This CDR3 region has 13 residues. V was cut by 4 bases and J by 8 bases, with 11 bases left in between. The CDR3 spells CASSSGTGEKLFF. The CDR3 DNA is TGTGCCAGCAGCTCCGGGACGGGGGAAAAACTGTTTTTT.

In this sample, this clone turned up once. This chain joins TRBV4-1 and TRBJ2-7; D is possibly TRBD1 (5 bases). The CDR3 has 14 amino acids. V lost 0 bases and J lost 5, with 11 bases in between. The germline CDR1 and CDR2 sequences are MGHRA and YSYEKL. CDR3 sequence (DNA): TGCGCCAGCAGCCAAGATAATAGGGGCCACGAGCAGTACTTC. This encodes CASSQDNRGHEQYF.

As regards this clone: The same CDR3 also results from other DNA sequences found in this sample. The chain's CDR3 is CAWSVRTYYGYTF. The CDR3 DNA follows: TGTGCCTGGAGCGTAAGAACCTACTATGGCTACACCTTC. The chain uses TRBV30 and TRBJ1-2; no clear D. V shed 3 bases and J shed 3 bases, with 11 bases lying between them. The CDR3 contains 13 residues. Germline CDR1 reads GTSNPN; CDR2 reads SVGIG (reference sequence).

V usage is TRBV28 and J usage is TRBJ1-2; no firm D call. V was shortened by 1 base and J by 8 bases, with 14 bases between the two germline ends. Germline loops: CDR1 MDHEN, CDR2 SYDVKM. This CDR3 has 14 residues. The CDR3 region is CASSLSTQSGGYTF. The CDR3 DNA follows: TGTGCCAGCAGTTTATCGACTCAATCGGGAGGCTACACCTTC.

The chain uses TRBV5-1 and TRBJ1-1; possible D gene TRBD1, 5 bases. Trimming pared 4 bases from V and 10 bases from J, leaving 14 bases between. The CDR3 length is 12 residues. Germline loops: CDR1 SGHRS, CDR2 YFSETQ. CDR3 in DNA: TGCGCCAGCAGCCCTGGGACGGCCCGAGCTTTCTTT. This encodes CASSPGTARAFF.

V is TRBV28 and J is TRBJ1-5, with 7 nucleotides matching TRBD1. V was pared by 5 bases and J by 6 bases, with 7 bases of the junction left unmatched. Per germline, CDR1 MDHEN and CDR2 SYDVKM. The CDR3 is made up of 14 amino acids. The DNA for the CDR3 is TGTGCCAGCAGTCCCGGACAGGATCTTCAGCCCCAGCATTTT. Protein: CASSPGQDLQPQHF.

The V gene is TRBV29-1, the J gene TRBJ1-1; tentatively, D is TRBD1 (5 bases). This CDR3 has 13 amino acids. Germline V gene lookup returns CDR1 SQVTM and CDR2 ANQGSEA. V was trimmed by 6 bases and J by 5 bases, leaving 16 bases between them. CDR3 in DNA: TGCAGCGTCTTATCCGGGAGGACAACTGAAGCTTTCTTT. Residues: CSVLSGRTTEAFF.

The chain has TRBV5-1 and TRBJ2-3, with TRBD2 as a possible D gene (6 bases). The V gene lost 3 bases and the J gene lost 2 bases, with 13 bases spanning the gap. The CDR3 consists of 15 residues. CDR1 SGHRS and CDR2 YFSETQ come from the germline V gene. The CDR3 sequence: CASSSSGGITDTQYF. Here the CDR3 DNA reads TGCGCCAGCAGCTCCTCCGGAGGGATCACAGATACGCAGTATTTT.